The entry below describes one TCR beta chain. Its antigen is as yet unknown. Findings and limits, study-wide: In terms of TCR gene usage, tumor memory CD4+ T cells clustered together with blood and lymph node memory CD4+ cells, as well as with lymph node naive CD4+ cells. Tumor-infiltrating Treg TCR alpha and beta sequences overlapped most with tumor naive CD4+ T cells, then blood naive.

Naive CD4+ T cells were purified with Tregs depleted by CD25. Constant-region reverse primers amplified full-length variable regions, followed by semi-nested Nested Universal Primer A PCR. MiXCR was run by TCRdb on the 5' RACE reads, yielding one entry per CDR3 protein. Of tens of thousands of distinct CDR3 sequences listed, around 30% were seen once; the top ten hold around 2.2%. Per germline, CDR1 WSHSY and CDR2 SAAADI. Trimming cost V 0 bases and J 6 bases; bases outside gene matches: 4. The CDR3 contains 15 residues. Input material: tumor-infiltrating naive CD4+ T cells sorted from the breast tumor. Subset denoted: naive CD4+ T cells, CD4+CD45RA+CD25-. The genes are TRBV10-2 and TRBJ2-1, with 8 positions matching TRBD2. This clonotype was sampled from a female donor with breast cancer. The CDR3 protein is CASSESAGVVNEQFF. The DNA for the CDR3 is TGCGCCAGCAGTGAGTCAGCGGGAGTTGTCAATGAGCAGTTCTTC.